This entry features one T cell receptor beta chain sequence. Its antigen remains unknown. The donors, nominally healthy at sampling, likely had unrecorded immune exposures. PCR employed 60 Vbeta and 13 Jbeta primers. Here immunoSEQ multiplex PCR was the method, and the copy in TCRdb shows in-frame clones only, minus some. The data show 150,000 to 200,000 clones, roughly three quarters seen once. V lost 0 bases and J lost 0, with 16 bases in between. The germline V gene has CDR1 SGHNT and CDR2 YYREEE (reference sequence). The CDR3 is made up of 18 amino acids. This record belongs to a study of cytomegalovirus exposure and HLA in healthy donors. Study outcomes and limitations: Across all donors, roughly uniform sequencing depth was an assumption of the presence/absence analyses. There were several of the most significant clusters that appeared linked to common viral pathogens in a later analysis. Donors belonging to an Asian-associated ancestry cluster reportedly showed fewer N-insertions in productive TCRs than the roughly 670-donor mean, according to what a later analysis found.

Sequenced material: PBMCs. This TCR was recovered from a woman aged 40 to 50 in good health and CMV-seronegative. The chain carries TRBV5-4 and TRBJ1-3, with no clear D. CDR3 sequence reads: CASSLGMHGDISGNTIYF. Here the CDR3 DNA reads TGTGCCAGCAGCTTGGGGATGCACGGAGATATCTCTGGAAACACCATATATTTT.